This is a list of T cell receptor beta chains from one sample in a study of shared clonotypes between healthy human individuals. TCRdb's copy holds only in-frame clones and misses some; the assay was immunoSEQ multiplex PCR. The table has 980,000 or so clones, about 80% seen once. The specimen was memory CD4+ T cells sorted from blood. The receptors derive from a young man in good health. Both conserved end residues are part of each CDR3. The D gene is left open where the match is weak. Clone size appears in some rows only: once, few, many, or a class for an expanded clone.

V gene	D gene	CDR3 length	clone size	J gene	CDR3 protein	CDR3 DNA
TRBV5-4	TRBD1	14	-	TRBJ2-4	CASSPRQGGNIQYF	TGTGCCAGCAGCCCCCGACAGGGGGGAAACATTCAGTACTTC
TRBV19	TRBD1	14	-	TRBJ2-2	CASSGQGGTGELFF	TGTGCCAGTAGTGGACAGGGGGGTACCGGGGAGCTGTTTTTT
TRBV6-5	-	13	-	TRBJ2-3	CASNVAGTDTQYF	TGTGCCAGCAATGTAGCCGGCACAGATACGCAGTATTTT
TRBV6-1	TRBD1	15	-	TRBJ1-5	CASSSTGASNQPQHF	TGTGCCAGCAGCAGCACAGGGGCCAGCAATCAGCCCCAGCATTTT
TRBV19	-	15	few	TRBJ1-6	CASSIGNLGNSPLHF	TGTGCCAGTAGTATTGGTAACCTAGGGAATTCACCCCTCCACTTT
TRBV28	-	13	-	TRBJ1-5	CASSSMRGQPQHF	TGTGCCAGCAGTTCGATGCGCGGTCAGCCCCAGCATTTT
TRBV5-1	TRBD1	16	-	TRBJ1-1	CASSYNPPGQAFEAFF	TGCGCCAGCAGTTACAATCCTCCGGGACAGGCCTTTGAAGCTTTCTTT
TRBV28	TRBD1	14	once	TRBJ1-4	CASSLTGRVEKLFF	TGTGCCAGCAGCCTGACAGGGAGGGTTGAAAAACTGTTTTTT
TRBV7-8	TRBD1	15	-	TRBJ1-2	CASSRRTGGHQGYTF	TGTGCCAGCAGCCGACGGACAGGGGGCCATCAGGGCTACACCTTC
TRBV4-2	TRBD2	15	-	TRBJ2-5	CASSPLDGGSETQYF	TGTGCCAGCAGCCCCCTCGACGGGGGGTCGGAGACCCAGTACTTC
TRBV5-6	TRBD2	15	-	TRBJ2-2	CASSRLAGGTGELFF	TGTGCCAGCAGCCGGCTAGCGGGAGGCACCGGGGAGCTGTTTTTT
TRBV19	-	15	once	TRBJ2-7	CASTSTGAPGGEQYF	TGTGCCAGTACTTCAACAGGGGCGCCCGGGGGCGAGCAGTACTTC
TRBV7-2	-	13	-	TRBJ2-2	CASSLDSDRELFF	TGTGCCAGCAGCTTAGATTCGGACAGGGAGCTGTTTTTT
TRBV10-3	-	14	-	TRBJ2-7	CAISGTRHPYEQYF	TGTGCCATCAGTGGTACGAGACACCCGTACGAGCAGTACTTC
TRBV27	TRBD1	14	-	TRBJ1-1	CASSLTKDRGPAFF	TGTGCCAGCAGTTTAACAAAAGACAGGGGACCAGCTTTCTTT
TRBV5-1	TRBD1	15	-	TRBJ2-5	CASSSSSGGWETQYF	TGCGCCAGCAGCTCTTCGTCAGGGGGCTGGGAGACCCAGTACTTC
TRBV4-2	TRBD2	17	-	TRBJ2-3	CASSLSGSGGAADTQYF	TGTGCCAGCAGCCTCTCCGGGAGCGGGGGGGCAGCAGATACGCAGTATTTT
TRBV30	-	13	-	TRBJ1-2	CAWSLRTGYGYTF	TGTGCCTGGAGCCTTAGAACAGGGTATGGCTACACCTTC
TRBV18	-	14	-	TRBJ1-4	CASSRGGKGEKLFF	TGTGCCAGCTCACGTGGTGGAAAAGGGGAAAAACTGTTTTTT
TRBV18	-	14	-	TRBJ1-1	CASSPDRQNTEAFF	TGTGCCAGCTCACCGGACAGACAGAACACTGAAGCTTTCTTT
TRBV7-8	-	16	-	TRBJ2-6	CASNRATFSGANVLTF	TGTGCCAGCAACCGGGCCACCTTCTCTGGGGCCAACGTCCTGACTTTC
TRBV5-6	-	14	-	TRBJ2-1	CASSLGQTTDEQFF	TGTGCCAGCAGCTTAGGGCAAACAACCGATGAGCAGTTCTTC
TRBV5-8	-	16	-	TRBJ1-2	CASSLKGQPSNYGYTF	TGTGCCAGCAGCCTAAAAGGACAGCCTTCTAACTATGGCTACACCTTC
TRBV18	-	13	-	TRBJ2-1	CASSPTRTGEQFF	TGTGCCAGCTCACCAACCCGGACTGGAGAGCAGTTCTTC
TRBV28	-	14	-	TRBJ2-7	CASTLTGVKGEQYF	TGTGCCAGCACCCTGACCGGGGTTAAGGGCGAGCAGTACTTC
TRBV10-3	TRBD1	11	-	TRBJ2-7	CAISDPGQLDF	TGTGCCATCAGTGACCCGGGACAGTTAGACTTC
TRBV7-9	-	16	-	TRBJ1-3	CASSLRDSPSGNTIYF	TGTGCCAGCAGCCTAAGAGACAGCCCCTCTGGAAACACCATATATTTT
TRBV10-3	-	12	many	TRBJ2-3	CATASDADTQYF	TGTGCCACCGCCAGTGACGCAGATACGCAGTATTTT
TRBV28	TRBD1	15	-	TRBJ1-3	CASSRDRGKGNTIYF	TGTGCCAGCAGTAGGGACAGGGGGAAAGGAAACACCATATATTTT
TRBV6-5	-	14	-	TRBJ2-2	CASSRDFNTGELFF	TGTGCCAGCAGTCGGGACTTTAACACCGGGGAGCTGTTTTTT
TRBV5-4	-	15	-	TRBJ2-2	CASSLATSNTGELFF	TGTGCCAGCAGCTTGGCGACCTCGAACACCGGGGAGCTGTTTTTT
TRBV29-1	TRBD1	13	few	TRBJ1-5	CSARGQGNQPQHF	TGCAGCGCCAGGGGGCAAGGCAATCAGCCCCAGCATTTT
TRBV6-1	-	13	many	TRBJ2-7	CAATQGWGYEQYF	TGTGCCGCTACTCAAGGTTGGGGCTACGAGCAGTACTTC
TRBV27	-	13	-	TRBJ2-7	CASSGGRPYEQYF	TGTGCCAGCAGCGGGGGACGGCCCTACGAGCAGTACTTC
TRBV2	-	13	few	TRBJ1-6	CASTGQANSPLHF	TGTGCCAGCACCGGCCAGGCTAATTCACCCCTCCACTTT
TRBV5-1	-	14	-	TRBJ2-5	CASSSWTKQETQYF	TGCGCCAGCAGCTCTTGGACTAAGCAAGAGACCCAGTACTTC
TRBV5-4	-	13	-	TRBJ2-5	CASSSRLEETQYF	TGTGCCAGCAGCTCGCGACTGGAAGAGACCCAGTACTTC
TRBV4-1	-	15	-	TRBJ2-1	CASSRNQGARNEQFF	TGCGCCAGCAGCCGGAACCAGGGTGCTCGGAATGAGCAGTTCTTC
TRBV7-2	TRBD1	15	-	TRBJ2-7	CASSLFPGQGYEQYF	TGTGCCAGCAGCTTGTTCCCGGGACAGGGCTACGAGCAGTACTTC
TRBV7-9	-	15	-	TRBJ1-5	CASSLGTGSNQPQHF	TGTGCCAGCAGCTTAGGAACGGGGAGCAATCAGCCCCAGCATTTT
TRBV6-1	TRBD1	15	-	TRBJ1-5	CASRPDRGINQPQHF	TGTGCCAGCAGACCGGACAGGGGGATCAATCAGCCCCAGCATTTT
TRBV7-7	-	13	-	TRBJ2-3	CASSLGRLDTQYF	TGTGCTAGCAGCTTGGGTCGGTTGGATACGCAGTATTTT
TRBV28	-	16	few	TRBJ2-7	CASSLGGWGSSYEQYF	TGTGCCAGCAGTTTAGGAGGGTGGGGCTCCTCCTACGAGCAGTACTTC
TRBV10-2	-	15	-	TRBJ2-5	CASSDGTIEQETQYF	TGCGCCAGCAGTGATGGAACTATCGAACAAGAGACCCAGTACTTC
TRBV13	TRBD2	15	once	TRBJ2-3	CASSLTGGQTDTQYF	TGTGCCAGCAGCTTGACGGGGGGGCAGACAGATACGCAGTATTTT
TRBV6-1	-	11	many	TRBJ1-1	CASSEARGAFF	TGTGCCAGCAGTGAAGCAAGGGGAGCTTTCTTT
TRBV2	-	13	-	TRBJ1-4	CASLGQPNEKLFF	TGTGCCAGCTTAGGACAACCTAATGAAAAACTGTTTTTT
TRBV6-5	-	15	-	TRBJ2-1	CASRRAVHSYNEQFF	TGTGCCAGCAGAAGAGCGGTTCACTCCTACAATGAGCAGTTCTTC
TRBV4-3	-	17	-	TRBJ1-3	CASSPGVGTTSGNTIYF	TGCGCCAGCAGCCCTGGCGTCGGTACGACGAGTGGAAACACCATATATTTT
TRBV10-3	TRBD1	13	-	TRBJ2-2	CAISNQGAGELFF	TGTGCCATCAGTAATCAGGGGGCCGGGGAGCTGTTTTTT
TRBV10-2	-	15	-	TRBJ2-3	CASKRGAGGTDTQYF	TGCGCCAGCAAAAGGGGGGCGGGGGGCACAGATACGCAGTATTTT
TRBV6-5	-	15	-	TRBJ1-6	CASRPGTLDNSPLHF	TGTGCCAGCAGGCCCGGGACCCTAGATAATTCACCCCTCCACTTT
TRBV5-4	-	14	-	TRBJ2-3	CASASGGRTDTQYF	TGTGCCAGCGCCTCTGGGGGGCGCACAGATACGCAGTATTTT
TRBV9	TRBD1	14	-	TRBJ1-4	CASSTGQRNEKLFF	TGTGCCAGCAGTACGGGACAGCGAAATGAAAAACTGTTTTTT
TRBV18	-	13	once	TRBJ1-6	CASPADPGSPLHF	TGTGCCAGCCCGGCCGACCCAGGATCACCCCTCCACTTT
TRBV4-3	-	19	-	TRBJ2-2	CASSQDLGPVVTTTGELFF	TGCGCCAGCAGCCAAGACTTAGGCCCCGTTGTGACTACTACCGGGGAGCTGTTTTTT
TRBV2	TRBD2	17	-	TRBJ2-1	CASSELELAGGYNEQFF	TGTGCCAGCAGTGAATTGGAACTAGCGGGAGGGTACAATGAGCAGTTCTTC